This T cell receptor (beta chain) appears in the sequencing data of a study of read filtering for tumor transcriptome and immune sequencing. For the study at large: 8 or 9 patients were R-ISS I, approximately 15 were R-ISS II, roughly 7 were R-ISS III.

This library used roughly 400 ng RNA and molecular barcoded adaptors spanning alpha/delta and beta/gamma chains. TCRdb called the reads again in MiXCR, with one record for every CDR3 protein. The profile covers some 120,000 distinct CDR3 sequences, with 10% to 15% appearing a single time and roughly 9.6% taken by the ten largest. The CDR3 covers 14 residues. The germline V gene encodes CDR1 MDHEN and CDR2 SYDVKM. V trimming: 7 bases; J trimming: 4 bases; junction bases outside the gene matches: 3. In its sample, this clonotype was seen many times. Sequenced: a population of CD138-negative cells sorted from bone marrow. The chain carries TRBV28 and TRBJ2-1, with 11 bases lining up with TRBD2. The sequence derives from a donor aged 40 or older with multiple myeloma. The CDR3 DNA follows: TGTGCCAGCATATGGACTAGCGGGTACAATGAGCAGTTCTTC. Translation: CASIWTSGYNEQFF.